These 27 T cell receptor beta chains were all obtained from the same sample, sequenced in a study of OX40 agonist ivuxolimab in advanced cancers. TCRdb's copy holds only in-frame clones and misses some; the assay was immunoSEQ multiplex PCR. The sample lists about 60,000 clones; roughly 80% were seen once. Sequenced material: CD4+ or CD8+ T cells sorted from blood, taken in a trial of the OX40 agonist ivuxolimab. The receptors here all came from an adult with an advanced solid tumor such as melanoma, head and neck, liver or kidney cancer.

The chain recombines TRBV27 with TRBJ2-7; the match to TRBD1 covers 8 bases. Trimming removed 8 bases from V and 2 bases from J; junction bases left unmatched: 2. The CDR3 is 12 residues long. The germline gives CDR1 MNHEY, CDR2 SMNVEV (reference sequence). The CDR3 DNA reads as TGTGCCAGCCAGACAGGGGCCTACGAGCAGTACGTC. Protein product: CASQTGAYEQYV.

The rearrangement joins TRBV30 to TRBJ2-5; no definite D call. The CDR3 has 14 residues. Trimming stripped 3 bases from V and 5 bases from J, with 16 bases between. CDR1 and CDR2 from the germline V gene are GTSNPN and SVGIG (reference sequence). CDR3 protein: CAWSSSPQKETQYF. The CDR3 DNA reads as TGTGCCTGGAGCAGCAGTCCCCAGAAGGAGACCCAGTACTTC.

This clone was counted between two and nine times. V and J are TRBV29-1 and TRBJ2-1; 8 positions agree with TRBD2. J gave up 3 bases and V 5 bases, and 0 bases lay outside the gene matches. This CDR3 contains 12 residues. The V gene's germline CDR1 is SQVTM and CDR2 ANQGSEA. In DNA, the CDR3 is TGCAGCGTTACTAGCGGCTACAATGAGCAGTTCTTC. Protein: CSVTSGYNEQFF.

The chain joins TRBV18 to TRBJ1-1; D is uncertain. CDR1 and CDR2 (germline): KGHSH, LQKENI. This CDR3 has 13 residues. Trimming cost V 3 bases and J 6 bases, with 11 bases left between them. CDR3 sequence: CASSPSMDSEAFF. CDR3 nucleotide sequence: TGTGCCAGCTCACCGTCGATGGATTCTGAAGCTTTCTTT.

The CDR3 DNA sequence: TGTGCCAGCTCACCCCCGGTCGGGCAAGGTGAAAAACTGTTTTTT. As protein: CASSPPVGQGEKLFF. J is TRBJ1-4 and V is TRBV18; D is unresolved. With 3 bases removed from V and 7 bases from J, the gap between germline ends came to 15 bases. The germline CDR1 and CDR2 sequences are KGHSH and LQKENI. This CDR3 contains 15 residues.

This clone was detected only once. The J gene is TRBJ2-5, the V gene TRBV2; 7 positions match TRBD1. Unmatched junction bases numbered 11, after V lost 2 bases and J lost 5 bases. CDR3 length: 16 amino acids. Germline loops: CDR1 SNHLY, CDR2 FYNNEI. CDR3 nucleotides: TGTGCCAGCAGTGAACGACAGGGTTGGTCTGGGGAGACCCAGTACTTC. Protein product: CASSERQGWSGETQYF.

The chain carries TRBV7-6 and TRBJ1-3; D uncertain. V dropped 4 bases and J dropped 0 bases, with 13 bases sitting between them. Germline-derived CDR1 and CDR2 are SGHVS and FNYEAQ. The CDR3 extends over 16 amino acids. The CDR3 DNA is TGTGCCAGCAGCTCATGGGGTGGGCCCTCTGGAAACACCATATATTTT. Its protein is CASSSWGGPSGNTIYF.

J is TRBJ2-1 and V is TRBV5-1; the D is unclear. CDR3 size: 16 residues. With 2 bases removed from V and 5 bases from J, the gap between germline ends came to 17 bases. The V gene's germline CDR1 is SGHRS and CDR2 YFSETQ. The CDR3 nucleotides read TGCGCCAGCAGCTTCACAACAATGGCCCTAGACAATGAGCAGTTCTTC. This gives the protein CASSFTTMALDNEQFF.

The chain joins TRBV5-1 to TRBJ1-1; TRBD1 matches at 9 bases. The CDR3 has 14 amino acids. Germline assignment: CDR1 SGHRS and CDR2 YFSETQ. With 3 bases clipped from V and 1 base from J, the junction kept 1 base outside the gene matches. This chain's CDR3 is CASSWGQGNTEAFF. The CDR3 DNA follows: TGCGCCAGCAGCTGGGGACAGGGGAACACTGAAGCTTTCTTT.

This chain joins TRBV2 and TRBJ2-7; 8 bases match TRBD1. The CDR3 is made up of 14 amino acids. Germline CDR1 reads SNHLY; CDR2 reads FYNNEI. Germline trimming cut 6 bases from V and 2 bases from J; bases unmatched to any gene: 6. For the CDR3, the DNA is TGTGCCAGCAGGGGCCCGACAGGGGCCTACGAGCAGTACTTC. Amino acids: CASRGPTGAYEQYF.

A single count supports this clone. The V call is TRBV15, the J call TRBJ1-2; 7 bases map to TRBD1. The germline V gene encodes CDR1 LNHNV and CDR2 YYDKDF (reference sequence). With V trimmed by 4 bases and J by 3 bases, 11 bases remained unmatched. This CDR3 is 16 amino acids long. The CDR3 protein is CATSKEIRDSYYGYTF. For the CDR3, the DNA is TGTGCCACCAGCAAAGAGATAAGGGACAGTTACTATGGCTACACCTTC.

A few counts support this clone. The gene calls are TRBV14 and TRBJ1-2; possibly TRBD1 for D (6 bases). The CDR3 spans 16 residues. Trimming removed 4 bases at V and 7 bases at J, with 22 bases between. Germline CDR1 and CDR2: SGHDN and FVKESK. DNA of the CDR3: TGTGCCAGCAGCCCATTACTGGGGAAACAGGGAGTTGGCTACACCTTC. Residues: CASSPLLGKQGVGYTF.

The chain couples TRBV7-3 to TRBJ2-2, with a tentative D call TRBD2 (6 bases). V lost 1 base and J lost 4, with 22 bases in between. The CDR3 contains 19 residues. Germline CDR1 SGHTA, CDR2 FQGTGA. CDR3 nucleotide sequence: TGTGCCAGCAGCTTAAGGGTCGAGGACCCCTCGGGGGTCACCGGGGAGCTGTTTTTT. This gives the protein CASSLRVEDPSGVTGELFF.

This clone has a handful of counts. The J gene is TRBJ2-7, the V gene TRBV5-1; 13 bases are shared with TRBD2. V lost 3 bases, J lost 2 bases, and 5 bases stayed unmatched. CDR1 and CDR2 from the germline V gene are SGHRS and YFSETQ. This CDR3 spans 16 amino acids. The CDR3 is CASSSDGLAGAYEQYF. CDR3 coding DNA: TGCGCCAGCAGCTCAGATGGACTAGCGGGAGCCTACGAGCAGTACTTC.

This sequence joins TRBV5-1 and TRBJ1-5; no clear D. Germline V gene lookup returns CDR1 SGHRS and CDR2 YFSETQ. This CDR3 is built from 15 residues. V dropped 4 bases and J dropped 0 bases, with 11 bases sitting between them. The CDR3 coding sequence is TGCGCCAGCAGCGCCCAAGGATATAGCAATCAGCCCCAGCATTTT. Translation gives CASSAQGYSNQPQHF.

CDR3 loop: CASNPGNSYNEQFF. The CDR3 DNA reads as TGCGCCAGCAACCCAGGCAACTCCTACAATGAGCAGTTCTTC. V is TRBV5-1 and J is TRBJ2-1; D uncertain. Trimming took 6 bases from V and 0 from J, leaving 10 bases between them. Germline loops: CDR1 SGHRS, CDR2 YFSETQ. This CDR3 contains 14 residues.

This clone was observed a single time. The chain links TRBV2 to TRBJ2-3; 8 bases match TRBD2. CDR3 size: 16 residues. Looked up from germline, CDR1 is SNHLY and CDR2 is FYNNEI. V was clipped by 4 bases and J by 0 bases; unmatched bases: 6. CDR3 sequence: CASSGGLAGSTDTQYF. For the CDR3, the DNA is TGTGCCAGCAGTGGCGGGCTAGCGGGTAGCACAGATACGCAGTATTTT.

The rearrangement uses TRBV4-1 and TRBJ1-2; perhaps TRBD1 as D (6 bases). Between the trimmed V and J ends, which lost 0 bases and 0 bases, there was a span of 11 bases. The length of the CDR3 is 16 residues. Germline assignment: CDR1 MGHRA and CDR2 YSYEKL. The DNA of the CDR3 is TGCGCCAGCAGCCAAGACGGACAGCGAGCTAACTATGGCTACACCTTC. Residues: CASSQDGQRANYGYTF.

This rearrangement joins TRBV4-1 to TRBJ1-2; the D is unclear. The CDR3 totals 15 residues. Trimming pared 0 bases from V and 8 bases from J, leaving 16 bases between. CDR1 MGHRA and CDR2 YSYEKL come from the germline V gene. Written as DNA, the CDR3 is TGCGCCAGCAGCCAAGATATGACAACCCCTTCGGGCTACACCTTC. The encoded protein is CASSQDMTTPSGYTF.

The rearrangement joins TRBV30 to TRBJ2-5; no definite D call. From germline, CDR1 is GTSNPN and CDR2 SVGIG (reference sequence). V lost 5 bases and J lost 0, with 10 bases in between. This CDR3 has 13 residues. The CDR3 spells CAWALANQETQYF. CDR3 DNA sequence: TGTGCCTGGGCGCTGGCGAACCAAGAGACCCAGTACTTC.

This clone was recorded a few times. The chain has TRBV6-1 and TRBJ2-1; tentative D call: TRBD1 (6 bases). In germline, CDR1 is MNHNS, CDR2 SASEGT. Trimming pared 4 bases from V and 7 bases from J, leaving 17 bases between. CDR3 length equals 15 residues. The CDR3 sequence: CASSVSRGLLNEQFF. For the CDR3, the DNA is TGTGCCAGCAGTGTTAGCAGGGGCCTACTGAATGAGCAGTTCTTC.

The J gene is TRBJ1-1, the V gene TRBV27; weak D call: TRBD1 (5 bases). Germline CDR1 MNHEY, CDR2 SMNVEV (reference sequence). There are 15 residues in the CDR3. V lost 6 bases, J lost 1 base, and 15 bases lay in between. CDR3 residues: CASSTGGGRNTEAFF. The CDR3 region has the DNA TGTGCCAGCAGCACTGGGGGGGGAAGGAACACTGAAGCTTTCTTT.

The genes are TRBV15 and TRBJ2-5; D gene uncertain. The CDR3 consists of 13 residues. CDR1 is LNHNV and CDR2 is YYDKDF in the germline V gene (reference sequence). The V gene lost 0 bases and the J gene lost 2 bases, with 4 bases spanning the gap. DNA for the CDR3: TGTGCCACCAGCAGAGACAGGCAAGAGACCCAGTACTTC. Its protein is CATSRDRQETQYF.

The chain carries TRBV2 and TRBJ2-3; tentative D call: TRBD1 (5 bases). The CDR3 covers 17 residues. Trimming took 4 bases from V and 3 from J, leaving 20 bases between them. Germline V lookup: CDR1 SNHLY, CDR2 FYNNEI. CDR3 sequence reads: CASSAFGQGIGTDTQYF. CDR3 bases: TGTGCCAGCAGTGCCTTTGGGCAGGGAATAGGTACAGATACGCAGTATTTT.

The chain uses TRBV7-9 and TRBJ2-2; no clear D gene. The germline V gene encodes CDR1 SEHNR and CDR2 FQNEAQ (reference sequence). V gave up 2 bases and J gave up 4 bases, with 5 bases separating them. The length of the CDR3 is 13 residues. The CDR3 spells CASSLWGTGELFF. CDR3 DNA sequence: TGTGCCAGCAGCTTATGGGGCACCGGGGAGCTGTTTTTT.

The chain couples TRBV6-5 to TRBJ2-5, with D unresolved. V lost 2 bases, J lost 7 bases, and 11 bases lay in between. Germline V gene sequence: CDR1 MNHEY, CDR2 SVGAGI. The CDR3 spans 13 residues. The CDR3 nucleotides are TGTGCCAGCAGTTACAGGGTCCCGATGACCCAGTACTTC. Translated, it gives CASSYRVPMTQYF.

V usage is TRBV30 and J usage is TRBJ1-1; tentative D call: TRBD1 (5 bases). Germline lookup yields CDR1 GTSNPN and CDR2 SVGIG (reference sequence). Trimming cost V 0 bases and J 5 bases, with 10 bases left between them. The CDR3 length is 13 residues. CDR3 sequence (DNA): TGTGCCTGGAGTGTACTTGGGGGGACTGAAGCTTTCTTT. It translates to CAWSVLGGTEAFF.